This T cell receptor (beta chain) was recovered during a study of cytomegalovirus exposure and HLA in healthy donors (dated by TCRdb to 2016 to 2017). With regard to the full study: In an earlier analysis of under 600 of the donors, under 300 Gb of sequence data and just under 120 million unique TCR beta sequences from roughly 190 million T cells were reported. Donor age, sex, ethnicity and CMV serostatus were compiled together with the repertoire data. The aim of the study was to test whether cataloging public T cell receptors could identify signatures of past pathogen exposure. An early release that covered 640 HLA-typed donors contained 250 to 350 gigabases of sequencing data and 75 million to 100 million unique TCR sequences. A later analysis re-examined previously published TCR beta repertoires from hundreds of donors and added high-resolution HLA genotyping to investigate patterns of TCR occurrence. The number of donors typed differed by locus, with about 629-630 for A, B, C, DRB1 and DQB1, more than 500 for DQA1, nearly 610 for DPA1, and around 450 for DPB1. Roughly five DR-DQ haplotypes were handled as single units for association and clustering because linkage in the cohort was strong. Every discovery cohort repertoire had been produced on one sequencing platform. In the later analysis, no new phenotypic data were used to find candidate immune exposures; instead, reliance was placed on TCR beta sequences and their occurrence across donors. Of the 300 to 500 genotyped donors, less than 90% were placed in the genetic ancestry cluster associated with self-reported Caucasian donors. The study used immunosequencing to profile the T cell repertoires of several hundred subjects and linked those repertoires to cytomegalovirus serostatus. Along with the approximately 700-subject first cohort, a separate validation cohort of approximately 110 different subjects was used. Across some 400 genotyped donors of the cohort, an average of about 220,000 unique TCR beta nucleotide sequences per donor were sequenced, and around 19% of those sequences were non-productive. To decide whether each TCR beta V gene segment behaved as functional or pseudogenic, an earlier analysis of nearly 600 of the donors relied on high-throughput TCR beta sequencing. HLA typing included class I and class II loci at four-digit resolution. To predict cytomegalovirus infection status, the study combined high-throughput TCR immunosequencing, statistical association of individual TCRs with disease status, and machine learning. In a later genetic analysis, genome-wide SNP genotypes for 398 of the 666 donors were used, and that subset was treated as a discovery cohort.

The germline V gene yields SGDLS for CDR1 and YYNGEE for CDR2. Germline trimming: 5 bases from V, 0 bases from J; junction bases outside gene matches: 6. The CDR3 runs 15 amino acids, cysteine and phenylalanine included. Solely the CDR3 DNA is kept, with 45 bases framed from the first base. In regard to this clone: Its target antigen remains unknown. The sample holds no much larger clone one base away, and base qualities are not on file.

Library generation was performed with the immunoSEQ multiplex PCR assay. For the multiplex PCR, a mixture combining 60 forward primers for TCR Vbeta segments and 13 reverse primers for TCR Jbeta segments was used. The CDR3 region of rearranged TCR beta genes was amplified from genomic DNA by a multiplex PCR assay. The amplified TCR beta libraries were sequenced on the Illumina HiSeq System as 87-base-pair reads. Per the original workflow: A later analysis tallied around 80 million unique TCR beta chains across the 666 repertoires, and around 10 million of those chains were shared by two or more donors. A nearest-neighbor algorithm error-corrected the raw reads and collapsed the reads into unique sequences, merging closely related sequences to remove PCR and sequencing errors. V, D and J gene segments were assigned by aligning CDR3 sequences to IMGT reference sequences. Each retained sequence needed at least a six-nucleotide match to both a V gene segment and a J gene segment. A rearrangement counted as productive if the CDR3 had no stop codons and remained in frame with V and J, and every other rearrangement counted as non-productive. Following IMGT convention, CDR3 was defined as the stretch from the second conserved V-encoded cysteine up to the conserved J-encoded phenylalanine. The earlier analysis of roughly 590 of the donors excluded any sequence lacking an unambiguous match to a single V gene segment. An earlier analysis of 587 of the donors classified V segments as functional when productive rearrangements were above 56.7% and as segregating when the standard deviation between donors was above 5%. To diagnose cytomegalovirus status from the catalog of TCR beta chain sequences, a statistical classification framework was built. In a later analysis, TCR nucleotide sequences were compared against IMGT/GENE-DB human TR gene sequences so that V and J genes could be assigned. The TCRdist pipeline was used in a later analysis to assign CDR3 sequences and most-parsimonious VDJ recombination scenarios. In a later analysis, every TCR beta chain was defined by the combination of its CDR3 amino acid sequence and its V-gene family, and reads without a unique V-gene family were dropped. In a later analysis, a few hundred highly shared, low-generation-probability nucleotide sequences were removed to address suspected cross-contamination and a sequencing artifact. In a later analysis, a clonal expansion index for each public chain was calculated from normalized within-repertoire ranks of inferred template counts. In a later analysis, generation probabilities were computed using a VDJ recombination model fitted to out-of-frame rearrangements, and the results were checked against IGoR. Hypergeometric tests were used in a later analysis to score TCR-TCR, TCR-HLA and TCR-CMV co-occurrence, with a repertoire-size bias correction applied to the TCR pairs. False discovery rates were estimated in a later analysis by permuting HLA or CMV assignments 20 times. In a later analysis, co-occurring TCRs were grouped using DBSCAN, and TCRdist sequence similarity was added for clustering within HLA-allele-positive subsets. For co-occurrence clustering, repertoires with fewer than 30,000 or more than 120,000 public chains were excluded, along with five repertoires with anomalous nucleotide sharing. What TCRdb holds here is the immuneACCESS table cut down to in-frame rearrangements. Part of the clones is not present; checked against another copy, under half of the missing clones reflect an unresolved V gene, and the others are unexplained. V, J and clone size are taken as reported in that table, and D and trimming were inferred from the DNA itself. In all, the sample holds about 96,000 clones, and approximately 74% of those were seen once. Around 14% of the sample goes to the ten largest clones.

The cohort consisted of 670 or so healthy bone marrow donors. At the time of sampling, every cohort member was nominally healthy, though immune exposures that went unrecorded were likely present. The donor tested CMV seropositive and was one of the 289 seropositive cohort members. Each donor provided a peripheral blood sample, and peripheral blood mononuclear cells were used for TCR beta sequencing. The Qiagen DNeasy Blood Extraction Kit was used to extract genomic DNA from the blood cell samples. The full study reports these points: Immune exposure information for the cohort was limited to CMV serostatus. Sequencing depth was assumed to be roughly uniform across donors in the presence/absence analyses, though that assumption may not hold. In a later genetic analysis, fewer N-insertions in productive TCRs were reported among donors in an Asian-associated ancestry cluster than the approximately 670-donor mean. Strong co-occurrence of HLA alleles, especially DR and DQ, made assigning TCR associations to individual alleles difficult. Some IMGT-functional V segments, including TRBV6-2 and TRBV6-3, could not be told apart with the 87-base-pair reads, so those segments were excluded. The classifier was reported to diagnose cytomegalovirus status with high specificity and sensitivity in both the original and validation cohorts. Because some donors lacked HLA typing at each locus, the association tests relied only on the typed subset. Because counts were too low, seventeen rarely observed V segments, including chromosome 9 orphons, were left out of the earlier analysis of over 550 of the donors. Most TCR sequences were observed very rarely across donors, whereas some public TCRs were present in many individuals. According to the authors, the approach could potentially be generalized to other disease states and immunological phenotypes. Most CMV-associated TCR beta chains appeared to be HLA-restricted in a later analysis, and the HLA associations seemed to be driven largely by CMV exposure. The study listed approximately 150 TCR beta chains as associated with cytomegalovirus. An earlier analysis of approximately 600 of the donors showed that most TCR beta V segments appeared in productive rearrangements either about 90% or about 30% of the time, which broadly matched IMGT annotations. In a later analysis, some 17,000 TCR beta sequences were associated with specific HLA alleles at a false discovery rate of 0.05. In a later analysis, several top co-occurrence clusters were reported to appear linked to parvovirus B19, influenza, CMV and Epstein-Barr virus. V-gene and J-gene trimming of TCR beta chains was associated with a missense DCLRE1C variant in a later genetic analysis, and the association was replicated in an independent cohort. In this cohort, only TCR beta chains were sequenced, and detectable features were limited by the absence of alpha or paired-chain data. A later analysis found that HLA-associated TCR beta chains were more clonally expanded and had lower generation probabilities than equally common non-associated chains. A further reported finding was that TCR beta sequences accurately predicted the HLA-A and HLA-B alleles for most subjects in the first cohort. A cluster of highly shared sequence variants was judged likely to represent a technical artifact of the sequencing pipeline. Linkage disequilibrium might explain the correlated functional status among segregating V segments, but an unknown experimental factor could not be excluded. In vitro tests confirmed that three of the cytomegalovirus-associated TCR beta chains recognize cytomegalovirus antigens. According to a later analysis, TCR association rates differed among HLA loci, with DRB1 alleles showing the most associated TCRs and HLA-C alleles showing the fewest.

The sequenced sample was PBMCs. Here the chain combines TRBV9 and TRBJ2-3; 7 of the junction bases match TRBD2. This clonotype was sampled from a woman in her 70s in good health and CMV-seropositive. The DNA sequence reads TGTGCCAGCAGTTCAAGCGGGGATAGCACAGATACGCAGTATTTT. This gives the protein CASSSSGDSTDTQYF. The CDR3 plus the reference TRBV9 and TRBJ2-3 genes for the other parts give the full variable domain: DSGVTQTPKHLITATGQRVTLRCSPRSGDLSVYWYQQSLDQGLQFLIQYYNGEERAKGNILERFSAQQFPDLHSELNLSSLELGDSALYFCASSSSGDSTDTQYFGPGTRLTVL.